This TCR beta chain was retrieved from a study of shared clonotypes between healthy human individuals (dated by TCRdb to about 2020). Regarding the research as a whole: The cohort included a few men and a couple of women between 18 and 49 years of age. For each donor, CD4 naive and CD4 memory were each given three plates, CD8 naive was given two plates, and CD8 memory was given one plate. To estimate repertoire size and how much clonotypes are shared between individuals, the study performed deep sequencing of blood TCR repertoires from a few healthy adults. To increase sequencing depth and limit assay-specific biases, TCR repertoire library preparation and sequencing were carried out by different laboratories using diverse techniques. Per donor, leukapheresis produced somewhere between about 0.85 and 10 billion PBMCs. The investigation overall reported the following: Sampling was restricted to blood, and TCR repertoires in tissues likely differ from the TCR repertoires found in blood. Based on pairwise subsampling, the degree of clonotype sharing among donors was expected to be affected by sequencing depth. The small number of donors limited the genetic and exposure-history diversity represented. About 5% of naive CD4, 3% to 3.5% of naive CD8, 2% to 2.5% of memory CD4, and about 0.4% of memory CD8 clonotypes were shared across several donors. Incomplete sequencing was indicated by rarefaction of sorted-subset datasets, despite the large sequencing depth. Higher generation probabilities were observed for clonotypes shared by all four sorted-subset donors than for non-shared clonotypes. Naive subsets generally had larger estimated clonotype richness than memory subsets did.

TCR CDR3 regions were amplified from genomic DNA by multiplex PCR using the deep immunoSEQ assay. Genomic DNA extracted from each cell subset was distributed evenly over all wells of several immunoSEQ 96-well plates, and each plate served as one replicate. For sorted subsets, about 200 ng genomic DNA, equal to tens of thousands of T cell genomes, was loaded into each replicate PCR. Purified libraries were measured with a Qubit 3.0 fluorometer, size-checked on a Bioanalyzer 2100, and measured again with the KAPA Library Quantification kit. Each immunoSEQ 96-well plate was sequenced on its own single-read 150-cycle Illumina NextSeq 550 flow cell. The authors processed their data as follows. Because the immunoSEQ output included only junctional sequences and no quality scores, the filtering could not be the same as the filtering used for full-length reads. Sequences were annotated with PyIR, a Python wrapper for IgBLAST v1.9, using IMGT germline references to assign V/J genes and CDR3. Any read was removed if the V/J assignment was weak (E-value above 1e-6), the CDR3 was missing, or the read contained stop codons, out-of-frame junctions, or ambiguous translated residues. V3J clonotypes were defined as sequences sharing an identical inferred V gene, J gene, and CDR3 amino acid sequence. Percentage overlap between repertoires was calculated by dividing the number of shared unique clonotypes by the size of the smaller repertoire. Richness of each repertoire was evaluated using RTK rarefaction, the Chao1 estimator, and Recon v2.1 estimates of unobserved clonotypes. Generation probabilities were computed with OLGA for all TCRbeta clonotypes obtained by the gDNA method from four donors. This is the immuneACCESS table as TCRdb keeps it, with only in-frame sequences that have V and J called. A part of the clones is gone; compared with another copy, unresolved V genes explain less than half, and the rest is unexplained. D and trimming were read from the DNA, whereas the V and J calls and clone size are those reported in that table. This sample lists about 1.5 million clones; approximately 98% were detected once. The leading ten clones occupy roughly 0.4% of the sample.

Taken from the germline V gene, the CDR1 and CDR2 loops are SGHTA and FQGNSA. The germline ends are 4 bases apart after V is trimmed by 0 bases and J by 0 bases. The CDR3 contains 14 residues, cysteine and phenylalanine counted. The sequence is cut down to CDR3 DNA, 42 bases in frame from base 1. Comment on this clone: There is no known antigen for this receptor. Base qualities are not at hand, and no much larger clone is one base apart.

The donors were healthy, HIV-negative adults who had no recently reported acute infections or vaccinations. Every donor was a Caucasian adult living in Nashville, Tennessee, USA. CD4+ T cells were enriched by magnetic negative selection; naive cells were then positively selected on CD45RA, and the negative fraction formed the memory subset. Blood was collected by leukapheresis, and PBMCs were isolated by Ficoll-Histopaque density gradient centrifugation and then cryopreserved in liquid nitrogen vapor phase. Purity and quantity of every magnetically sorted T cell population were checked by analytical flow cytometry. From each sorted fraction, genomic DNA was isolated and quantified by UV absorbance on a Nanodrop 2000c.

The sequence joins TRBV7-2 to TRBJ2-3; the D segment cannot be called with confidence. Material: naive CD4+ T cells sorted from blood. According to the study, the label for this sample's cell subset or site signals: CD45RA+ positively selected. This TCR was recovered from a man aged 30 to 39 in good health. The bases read TGTGCCAGCAGCTTAGCGGTGAGCACAGATACGCAGTATTTT. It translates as CASSLAVSTDTQYF.